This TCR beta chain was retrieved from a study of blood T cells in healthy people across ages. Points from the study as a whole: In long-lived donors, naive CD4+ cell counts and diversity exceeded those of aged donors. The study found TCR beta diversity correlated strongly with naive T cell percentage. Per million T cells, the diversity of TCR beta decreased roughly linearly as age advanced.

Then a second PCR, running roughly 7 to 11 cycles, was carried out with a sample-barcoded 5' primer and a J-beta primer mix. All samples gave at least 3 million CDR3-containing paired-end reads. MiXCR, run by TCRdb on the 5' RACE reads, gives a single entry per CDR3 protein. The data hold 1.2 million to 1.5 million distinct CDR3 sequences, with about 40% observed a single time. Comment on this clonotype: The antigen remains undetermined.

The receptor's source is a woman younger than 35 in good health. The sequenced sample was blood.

CDR3 region: CASSLLGGDNSPLHF. In DNA, the CDR3 is TGTGCCAGCAGTTTGCTGGGAGGGGATAATTCACCCCTCCACTTT. The chain joins TRBV12-3 or TRBV12-4 to TRBJ1-6; D possibly corresponds to TRBD1 (5 bases). V lost 3 bases to trimming and J lost 5 bases, with 11 bases between them. This CDR3 is built from 15 residues.